The clone carrying this TCR beta chain was picked up one time. Its matching antigen is unknown. Vbeta (60) and Jbeta (13) primers were used in the PCR. The method was immunoSEQ multiplex PCR; TCRdb's version includes in-frame clones alone and lacks a portion of them. The table lists 150,000 to 200,000 clones, 80% of them singletons, with 13% to 15% in the top ten. This specimen belongs to a study of cytomegalovirus exposure and HLA in healthy donors. On the study more broadly: T cells numbering 150 million to 200 million yielded 117 million unique TCR beta sequences in an earlier analysis. Falling in the Caucasian-associated ancestry cluster were about 80% of under 500 genotyped donors. The study, taken as a whole, reports: The CMV antigen specificity of a few CMV-associated chains was confirmed through in vitro analysis.

There are 16 residues in the CDR3. Trimming at V came to 4 bases and at J to 0 bases, leaving 8 bases not matched to a gene. Germline CDR1 and CDR2: MNHEY and SMNVEV (reference sequence). The rearrangement links TRBV27 to TRBJ1-1; the match to TRBD1 covers 7 bases. Sequencing input: PBMCs. This sequence originates from a woman in her 40s in good health and CMV-seronegative. The CDR3 here is CASSYSYRGLNTEAFF. The CDR3 nucleotides are TGTGCCAGCAGTTACTCCTACAGGGGATTGAACACTGAAGCTTTCTTT.